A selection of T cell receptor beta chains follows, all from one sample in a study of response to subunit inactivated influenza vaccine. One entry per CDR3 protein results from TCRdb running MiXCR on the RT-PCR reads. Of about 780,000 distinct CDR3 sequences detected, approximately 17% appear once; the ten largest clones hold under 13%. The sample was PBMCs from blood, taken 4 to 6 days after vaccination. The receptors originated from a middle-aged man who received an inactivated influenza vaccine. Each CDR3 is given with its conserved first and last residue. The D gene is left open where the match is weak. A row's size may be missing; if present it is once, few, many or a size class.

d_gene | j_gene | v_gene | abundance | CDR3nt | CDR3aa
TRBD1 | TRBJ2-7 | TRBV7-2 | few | TGTGCCAGCAGCACGGACAGGAGTTACGAGCAGTACTTC | CASSTDRSYEQYF
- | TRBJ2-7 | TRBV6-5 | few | TGTGCCAGCCAACAGGGACCCTACGAGCAGTACTTC | CASQQGPYEQYF
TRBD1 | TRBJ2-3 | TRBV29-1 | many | TGCAGCGGACAGGGGGCCACAGATACGCAGTATTTT | CSGQGATDTQYF
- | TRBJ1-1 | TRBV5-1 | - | TGCGCCAGCAGCGTGGGGGGGAACCCTGAAGCTTTCTTT | CASSVGGNPEAFF
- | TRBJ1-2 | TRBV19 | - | TGTGCCAGTAAAGGACGGCTCTCTAATGAGGGCTACACCTTC | CASKGRLSNEGYTF
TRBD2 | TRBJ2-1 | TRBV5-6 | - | TGTGCCAGCATCTTAGCGGGAGGGACGTCCTACAATGAGCAGTTCTTC | CASILAGGTSYNEQFF
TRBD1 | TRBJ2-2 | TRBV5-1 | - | TGCGCCAGCAGCATTACCGGGACAGGGACCACCGGGGAGCTGTTTTTT | CASSITGTGTTGELFF
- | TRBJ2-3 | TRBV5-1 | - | TGCGCCAGCAGAGCTCCCGCTAGCACAGATACGCAGTATTTT | CASRAPASTDTQYF
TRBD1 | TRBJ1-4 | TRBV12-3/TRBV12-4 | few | TGTGCCAGCAGTTTTACAGGGGGTGAGGAACTGTTTTTT | CASSFTGGEELFF
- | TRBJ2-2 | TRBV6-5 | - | TGTGCCAGCACCTCGGTCACCGGGGAGCTGTTTTTT | CASTSVTGELFF
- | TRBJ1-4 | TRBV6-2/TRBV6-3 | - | TGTGCCAGCAAGCCTTCGGGGACAAGTAATGAAAAACTGTTTTTT | CASKPSGTSNEKLFF
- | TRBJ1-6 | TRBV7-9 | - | TGTGCCAGCGGGGCGAGCTTGGGCAATTCACCCCTCCACTTT | CASGASLGNSPLHF
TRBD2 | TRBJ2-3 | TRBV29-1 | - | TGCAGCGTAAGGCGGACTAGTGTCGGCACAGATACGCAGTATTTT | CSVRRTSVGTDTQYF
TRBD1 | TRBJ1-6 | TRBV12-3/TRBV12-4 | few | TGTGCCAGCAGTTTAGGGACAGGGGCGAATTCACCCCTCCACTTT | CASSLGTGANSPLHF
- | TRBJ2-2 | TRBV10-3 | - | TGTGCCATCAGGAGGGGAGGGGGTGACACCGGGGAGCTGTTTTTT | CAIRRGGGDTGELFF
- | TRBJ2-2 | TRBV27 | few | TGTGCCAGCAGTTTATCCCCGACAGGCACCGGGGAGCTGTTTTTT | CASSLSPTGTGELFF
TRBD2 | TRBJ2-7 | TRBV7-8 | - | TGTGCCAGCAGCTCGAGTCGGACTAGCGGGAAAAAGACCTACGAGCAGTACTTC | CASSSSRTSGKKTYEQYF
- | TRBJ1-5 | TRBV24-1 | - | TGTGCCACTAGCGGTAGGGAGGTCCGTCAGCCCCAGCATTTT | CATSGREVRQPQHF
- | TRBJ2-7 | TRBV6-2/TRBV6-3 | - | TGTGCCAGCAGCCGCAACAGCTACGAGCAGTACTTC | CASSRNSYEQYF
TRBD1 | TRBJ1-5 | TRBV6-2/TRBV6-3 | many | TGTGCCAGCAGTTACGAAACTGGACAGGGCGGGAATCAGCCCCAGCATTTT | CASSYETGQGGNQPQHF
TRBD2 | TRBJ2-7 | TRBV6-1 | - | TGTGCCAGCAGCGGACTAGCTCACTACGAGCAGTACTTC | CASSGLAHYEQYF
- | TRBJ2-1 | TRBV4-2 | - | TGTGCCAGCGGGCGCGACGGGAAAAGACCCTACAATGAGCAGTTCTTC | CASGRDGKRPYNEQFF
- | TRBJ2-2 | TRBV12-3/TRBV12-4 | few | TGTGCCAGCAGTTTAAAGGGGCCGAACACCGGGGAGCTGTTTTTT | CASSLKGPNTGELFF
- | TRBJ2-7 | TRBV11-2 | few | TGTGCCAGCAGCCCACTACACAGGGTACAGTACGAGCAGTACTTC | CASSPLHRVQYEQYF
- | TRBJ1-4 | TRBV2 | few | TGTGCCAGCAGCCCGGCCGTTGAAAAACTGTTTTTT | CASSPAVEKLFF
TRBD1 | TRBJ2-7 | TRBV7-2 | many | TGTGCCAGCAGCTTACCCGGACAGGGCTACGAGCAGTACTTC | CASSLPGQGYEQYF
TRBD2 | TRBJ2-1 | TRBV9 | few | TGTGCCAGCAGCGTAGCTCTTGGCGGGGGGACTTTGGACAATGAGCAGTTCTTC | CASSVALGGGTLDNEQFF
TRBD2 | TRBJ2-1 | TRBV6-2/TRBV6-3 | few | TGTGCCAGCGCCACCGGGACTAGCGGGGCGAATGAGCAGTTCTTC | CASATGTSGANEQFF
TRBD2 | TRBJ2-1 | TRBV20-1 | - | TGCAGTGCTTTATCCGGGACTAGCGGGGGGTTAGATGAGCAGTTCTTC | CSALSGTSGGLDEQFF
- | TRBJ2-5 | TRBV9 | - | TGTGCCAGCAGCCCCTCGGACGGAGAGACCCAGTACTTC | CASSPSDGETQYF
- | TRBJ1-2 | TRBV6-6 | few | TGTGCCAGCAGAAAGGACATCGGCTATGGCTACACCTTC | CASRKDIGYGYTF
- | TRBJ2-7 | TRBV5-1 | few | TGCGCCAGCAGCTTGGGGCACGATCGGAACGAGCAGTACTTC | CASSLGHDRNEQYF
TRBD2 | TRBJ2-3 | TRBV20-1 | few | TGCAGTGTTTTCGGGACTAGTAGGAATACGCAGTATTTT | CSVFGTSRNTQYF
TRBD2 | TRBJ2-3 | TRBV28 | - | TGTGCCAGCAGTCCAAAGACTAGCGGGATTAAAGATACGCAGTATTTT | CASSPKTSGIKDTQYF
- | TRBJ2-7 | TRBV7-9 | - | TGTGCCAGCAGCTTAGGAGCGTTGGACCCCTACGAGCAGTACTTC | CASSLGALDPYEQYF
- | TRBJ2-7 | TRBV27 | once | TGTGCCAGCAGTCCCGGGACCGACCTACGCGAGCAGTACTTC | CASSPGTDLREQYF